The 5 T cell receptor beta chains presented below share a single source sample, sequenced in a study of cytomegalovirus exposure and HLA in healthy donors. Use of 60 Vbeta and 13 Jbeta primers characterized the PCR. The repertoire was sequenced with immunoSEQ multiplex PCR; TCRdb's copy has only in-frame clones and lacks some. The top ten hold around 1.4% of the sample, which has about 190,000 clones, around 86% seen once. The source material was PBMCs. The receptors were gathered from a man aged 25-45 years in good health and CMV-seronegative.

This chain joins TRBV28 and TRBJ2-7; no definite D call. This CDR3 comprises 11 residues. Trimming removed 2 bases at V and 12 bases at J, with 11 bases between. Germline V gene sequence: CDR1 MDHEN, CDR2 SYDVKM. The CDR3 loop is CASSLGPLLYF. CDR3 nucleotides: TGTGCCAGCAGTTTAGGCCCCCTCCTGTACTTC.

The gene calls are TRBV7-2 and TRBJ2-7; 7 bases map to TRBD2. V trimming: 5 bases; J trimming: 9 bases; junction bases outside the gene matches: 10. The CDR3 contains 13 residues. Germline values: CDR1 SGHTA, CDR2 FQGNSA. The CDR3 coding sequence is TGTGCCAGCAGCCCCTCTAGCGGCGGGGCGCAGTACTTC. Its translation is CASSPSSGGAQYF.

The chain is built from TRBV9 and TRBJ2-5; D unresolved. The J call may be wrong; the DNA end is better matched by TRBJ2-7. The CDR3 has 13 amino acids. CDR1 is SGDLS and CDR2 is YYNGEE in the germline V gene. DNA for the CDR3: TGTGCCAGCAGCGTAGAACGCAGGTCCGAGCAGTACTTC. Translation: CASSVERRSEQYF.

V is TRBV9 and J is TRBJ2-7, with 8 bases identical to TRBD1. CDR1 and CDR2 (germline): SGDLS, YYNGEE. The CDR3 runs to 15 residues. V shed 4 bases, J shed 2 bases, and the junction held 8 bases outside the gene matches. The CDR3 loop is CASSIATGATYEQYF. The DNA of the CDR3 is TGTGCCAGCAGCATAGCGACAGGGGCGACCTACGAGCAGTACTTC.

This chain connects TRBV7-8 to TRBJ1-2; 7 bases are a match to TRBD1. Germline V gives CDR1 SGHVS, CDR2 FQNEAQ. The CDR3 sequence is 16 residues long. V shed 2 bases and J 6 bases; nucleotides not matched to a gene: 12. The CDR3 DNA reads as TGTGCCAGCAGCTTACTATGGCCGGGACAGAAGGATGGCTACACCTTC. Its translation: CASSLLWPGQKDGYTF.